This T cell receptor beta chain was identified in a study of T-cell reconstitution after alpha-beta-depleted transplantation in children. The CDR3 loop spans 15 amino acids. The J segment lost 3 bases and the V segment lost 1 base, leaving 6 bases of the junction unmatched. The germline V gene encodes CDR1 DFQATT and CDR2 SNEGSKA (reference sequence). This clonotype was observed many times. Unique molecular identifiers were incorporated when the TCRbeta library was constructed. TCRdb processed the PCR reads anew with MiXCR; each CDR3 protein has one entry. The sample holds 200,000 to 300,000 distinct CDR3 sequences, around 12% seen once.

This TCR derives from a human donor who donated a stem cell graft to a child with acute lymphoblastic leukemia. The chain links TRBV20-1 to TRBJ2-7, with 10 bases matching TRBD2. Specimen: PBMCs from the stem cell graft donor, collected from the stem cell graft. CDR3: CSARVSLAGGYEQYF. The CDR3 DNA reads as TGCAGTGCTAGAGTTTCTTTAGCGGGAGGCTACGAGCAGTACTTC.